The 19 T cell receptor beta chains below come from one sample, sequenced in a study of blood T cell repertoires in COVID-19. Clones were sequenced by immunoSEQ multiplex PCR, and TCRdb holds only the in-frame ones, with some missing. In the table there are 250,000 or so clones, 75% to 90% of which are singletons. Sequenced: PBMCs or T cells enriched from blood (not recorded which). These receptors were taken from a man aged 45-60 years who had been exposed to COVID-19.

V gene TRBV2 combines with J gene TRBJ1-4; 7 bases are a match to TRBD1. Trimming at V came to 4 bases and at J to 8 bases, leaving 7 bases not matched to a gene. The CDR3 loop spans 14 amino acids. The germline V gene encodes CDR1 SNHLY and CDR2 FYNNEI. The CDR3 nucleotides read TGTGCCAGCAGTGCAGGGGGGTATAACGAAAAACTGTTTTTT. This sequence encodes CASSAGGYNEKLFF.

The chain carries TRBV7-3 and TRBJ2-2; 11 bases are a match to TRBD1. CDR1 is SGHTA and CDR2 is FQGTGA in the germline V gene. The CDR3 loop spans 17 amino acids. V lost 3 bases and J lost 4; bases outside the gene matches: 7. The CDR3 DNA reads TGTGCCAGCAGCTTTGGAACCGGGACAGGGGGCACCGGGGAGCTGTTTTTT. It codes for CASSFGTGTGGTGELFF.

This rearrangement joins TRBV5-1 to TRBJ2-7; TRBD2 matches at 12 bases. The germline CDR1 and CDR2 sequences are SGHRS and YFSETQ. CDR3 length: 15 amino acids. Trimming removed 2 bases from V and 2 bases from J; junction bases left unmatched: 2. The CDR3 sequence is CASSFGLAGPYEQYF. In DNA, the CDR3 is TGCGCCAGCAGCTTTGGACTAGCGGGGCCCTACGAGCAGTACTTC.

The J gene is TRBJ2-3, the V gene TRBV6-5; no firm D call. Germline CDR1 reads MNHEY; CDR2 reads SVGAGI. Trimming removed 0 bases at V and 5 bases at J, with 3 bases between. This CDR3 is 12 amino acids long. Here the CDR3 reads CASSYSRDTQYF. The CDR3 coding sequence is TGTGCCAGCAGTTACTCGCGAGATACGCAGTATTTT.

This chain uses TRBV7-2 with TRBJ2-2; no clear D gene. The germline gives CDR1 SGHTA, CDR2 FQGNSA. V lost 1 base to trimming and J lost 8 bases, with 8 bases between them. The CDR3 totals 13 residues. The DNA of the CDR3 is TGTGCCAGCAGCTTAGAATATTTTGGGGAGCTGTTTTTT. It codes for CASSLEYFGELFF.

This rearrangement joins TRBV2 to TRBJ2-7, with D perhaps TRBD1 (5 bases). Germline lookup yields CDR1 SNHLY and CDR2 FYNNEI. This CDR3 is 14 amino acids long. Trimming took 4 bases from V and 0 from J, leaving 10 bases between them. CDR3 DNA: TGTGCCAGCAGTGGACGACAGCTCTCCTACGAGCAGTACTTC. Its translation: CASSGRQLSYEQYF.

This chain uses TRBV12-3 or TRBV12-4 with TRBJ1-2; 8 bases agree with TRBD1. J gave up 8 bases and V 4 bases, and 6 bases lay outside the gene matches. This CDR3 has 13 residues. The CDR3 region is CASSYDRGVGYTF. Written as DNA, the CDR3 is TGTGCCAGCAGTTACGACAGGGGCGTGGGCTACACCTTC.

The chain uses TRBV12-3 or TRBV12-4 and TRBJ1-1; D is unclear. Trimming removed 5 bases from V and 1 base from J, with 8 bases in between. CDR3 length: 13 amino acids. In DNA, the CDR3 is TGTGCCAGCAGTGCCACACAGAACACTGAAGCTTTCTTT. Protein: CASSATQNTEAFF.

CDR3 coding DNA: TGTGCCAGCAGCCCTGGGGTGGACCCGACAGCGGAAAAACTGTTTTTT. Protein product: CASSPGVDPTAEKLFF. The genes are TRBV7-9 and TRBJ1-4; D is possibly TRBD1 (5 bases). Germline V gene sequence: CDR1 SEHNR, CDR2 FQNEAQ (reference sequence). This CDR3 spans 16 amino acids. Trimming shortened V by 5 bases and J by 8 bases, and 21 bases separated the two germline ends. Using reference TRBV7-9 and TRBJ1-4 for the parts outside the CDR3, the full variable domain is DTGVSQNPRHKITKRGQNVTFRCDPISEHNRLYWYRQTLGQGPEFLTYFQNEAQLEKSRLLSDRFSAERPKGSFSTLEIQRTEQGDSAMYLCASSPGVDPTAEKLFFGSGTQLSVL.

The rearrangement uses TRBV7-9 and TRBJ1-5; the D is unclear. Germline V gene data show CDR1 as SEHNR and CDR2 as FQNEAQ (reference sequence). Trimming took 4 bases from V and 8 from J, leaving 9 bases between them. The CDR3 has 12 residues. The CDR3, as DNA: TGTGCCAGCAGCTCCCGGGAGGAGCCCCAGCATTTT. It encodes CASSSREEPQHF. Supplemented by reference TRBV7-9 and TRBJ1-5, the full variable domain reads DTGVSQNPRHKITKRGQNVTFRCDPISEHNRLYWYRQTLGQGPEFLTYFQNEAQLEKSRLLSDRFSAERPKGSFSTLEIQRTEQGDSAMYLCASSSREEPQHFGDGTRLSIL.

The chain employs TRBV5-1 and TRBJ1-1; D is possibly TRBD1 (6 bases). Germline CDR1 is SGHRS and CDR2 is YFSETQ. CDR3 size: 15 residues. Trimming removed 6 bases at V and 0 bases at J, with 15 bases between. This chain's CDR3 is CASNRDGKMNTEAFF. The CDR3 nucleotides are TGCGCCAGCAACAGGGATGGAAAAATGAACACTGAAGCTTTCTTT. Full variable domain (remainder filled in from reference TRBV5-1 and TRBJ1-1): KAGVTQTPRYLIKTRGQQVTLSCSPISGHRSVSWYQQTPGQGLQFLFEYFSETQRNKGNFPGRFSGRQFSNSRSEMNVSTLELGDSALYLCASNRDGKMNTEAFFGQGTRLTVV.

The chain couples TRBV30 to TRBJ1-2; 10 nucleotides align to TRBD1. The CDR3 extends over 16 amino acids. The germline V gene encodes CDR1 GTSNPN and CDR2 SVGIG (reference sequence). Trimming removed 2 bases from V and 3 bases from J; junction bases left unmatched: 9. DNA for the CDR3: TGTGCCTGGAGTAACCCCGGGACAGGGGTCGACTATGGCTACACCTTC. Translated: CAWSNPGTGVDYGYTF. Full variable domain (rest looked up from reference TRBV30 and TRBJ1-2): SQTIHQWPATLVQPVGSPLSLECTVEGTSNPNLYWYRQAAGRGLQLLFYSVGIGQISSEVPQNLSASRPQDRQFILSSKKLLLSDSGFYLCAWSNPGTGVDYGYTFGSGTRLTVV.

CDR3 residues: CASSVEPRTIQYF. DNA for the CDR3: TGTGCCAGCAGTGTCGAACCTCGAACTATTCAGTACTTC. This chain joins TRBV2 and TRBJ2-4; no firm D call. The CDR3 loop spans 13 amino acids. CDR1 and CDR2 from the germline V gene are SNHLY and FYNNEI. Trimming stripped 4 bases from V and 10 bases from J, with 14 bases between.

The rearrangement joins TRBV7-2 to TRBJ1-5, with D unresolved. The CDR3 has 14 residues. The ends were cut back, 2 bases at V and 2 bases at J, with 7 bases in the middle. Germline V gene data show CDR1 as SGHTA and CDR2 as FQGNSA. CDR3 sequence (DNA): TGTGCCAGCAGCTTACGGGGTGGCAATCAGCCCCAGCATTTT. Translating gives CASSLRGGNQPQHF.

The chain employs TRBV2 and TRBJ1-2, with TRBD1 as a possible D gene (6 bases). Germline-derived CDR1 and CDR2 are SNHLY and FYNNEI. Deletions cut 4 bases from V and 1 base from J, with 13 bases between. This CDR3 is built from 15 residues. CDR3 in amino acids: CASSADRTYNYGYTF. The CDR3 DNA follows: TGTGCCAGCAGTGCGGACAGAACTTATAACTATGGCTACACCTTC.

The chain joins TRBV9 to TRBJ1-3; TRBD1 agrees at 8 bases. Germline V gene lookup returns CDR1 SGDLS and CDR2 YYNGEE. The V and J ends lost 2 bases and 2 bases, in that order; junction bases with no gene match: 9. CDR3 size: 17 residues. The CDR3 nucleotides are TGTGCCAGCAGCGTCTCTCAGGGGGCCCGTCCTGGAAACACCATATATTTT. Translation: CASSVSQGARPGNTIYF.

This chain joins TRBV3-1 (or the pseudogene TRBV3-2) and TRBJ2-7, with a possible D match to TRBD1 (5 bases). This CDR3 contains 15 residues. Trimming cost V 1 base and J 0 bases, with 10 bases left between them. Germline values: CDR1 LGHDT, CDR2 YNNKEL (reference sequence). In DNA form, the CDR3 reads TGTGCCAGCAGCCAAGCTAAGGGGTACTCCTACGAGCAGTACTTC. Translated: CASSQAKGYSYEQYF.

The chain carries TRBV27 and TRBJ2-6; D gene ambiguous. The length of the CDR3 is 15 residues. Germline V gene data show CDR1 as MNHEY and CDR2 as SMNVEV (reference sequence). V was cut by 1 base and J by 4 bases, with 8 bases left in between. This CDR3 reads CASSLWSTGANVLTF. The CDR3 DNA is TGTGCCAGCAGTTTATGGAGTACAGGGGCCAACGTCCTGACTTTC.

This clone was detected once. The gene calls are TRBV30 and TRBJ1-1; the match to TRBD1 covers 7 bases. This CDR3 contains 18 residues. Germline CDR1 reads GTSNPN; CDR2 reads SVGIG (reference sequence). The junction had 20 bases not matched to a gene; V was cut back by 4 bases and J by 3 bases. The DNA of the CDR3 is TGTGCCTGGATCGTGGTTCGAGCGTCAGGGGGATTGGACACTGAAGCTTTCTTT. Translating it yields CAWIVVRASGGLDTEAFF.